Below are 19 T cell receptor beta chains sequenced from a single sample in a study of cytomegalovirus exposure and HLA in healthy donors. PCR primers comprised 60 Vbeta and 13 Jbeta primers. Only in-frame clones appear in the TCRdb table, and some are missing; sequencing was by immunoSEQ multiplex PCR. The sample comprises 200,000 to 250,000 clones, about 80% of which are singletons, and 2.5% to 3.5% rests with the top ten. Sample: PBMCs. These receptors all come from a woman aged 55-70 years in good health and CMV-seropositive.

This chain's CDR3 is CASSQAQSNTGELFF. CDR3 sequence (DNA): TGTGCCAGCAGCCAAGCACAGAGTAACACCGGGGAGCTGTTTTTT. The rearrangement uses TRBV4-2 and TRBJ2-2; D gene uncertain. Trimming stripped 1 base from V and 2 bases from J, with 8 bases between. The CDR3 is made up of 15 amino acids. Germline assignment: CDR1 LGHNA and CDR2 YNFKEQ.

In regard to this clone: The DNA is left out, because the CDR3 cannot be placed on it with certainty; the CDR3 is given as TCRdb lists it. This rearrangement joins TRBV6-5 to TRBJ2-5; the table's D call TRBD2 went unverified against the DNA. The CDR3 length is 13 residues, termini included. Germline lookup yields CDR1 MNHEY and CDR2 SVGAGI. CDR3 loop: CASSTSRRGEQYF.

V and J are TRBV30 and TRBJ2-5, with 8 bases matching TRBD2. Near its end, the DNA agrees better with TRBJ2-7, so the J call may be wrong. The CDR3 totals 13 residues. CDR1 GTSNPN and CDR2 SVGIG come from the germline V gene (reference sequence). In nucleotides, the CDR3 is TGTGCCTGCAGCCCGGGGGGGGTCCACGAGCAGTACTTC. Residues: CACSPGGVHEQYF.

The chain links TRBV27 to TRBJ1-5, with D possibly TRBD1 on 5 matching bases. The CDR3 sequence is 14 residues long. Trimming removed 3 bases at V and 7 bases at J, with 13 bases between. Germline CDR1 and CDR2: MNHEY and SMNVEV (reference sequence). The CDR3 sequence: CASSFNGGGQPQHF. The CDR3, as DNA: TGTGCCAGCAGTTTTAATGGGGGGGGACAGCCCCAGCATTTT.

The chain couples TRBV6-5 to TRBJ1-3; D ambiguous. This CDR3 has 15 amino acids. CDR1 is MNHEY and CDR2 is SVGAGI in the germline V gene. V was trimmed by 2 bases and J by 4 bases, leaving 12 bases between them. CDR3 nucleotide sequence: TGTGCCAGCAGTTACCAGGAGTCGGGAGGAAACACCATATATTTT. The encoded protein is CASSYQESGGNTIYF.

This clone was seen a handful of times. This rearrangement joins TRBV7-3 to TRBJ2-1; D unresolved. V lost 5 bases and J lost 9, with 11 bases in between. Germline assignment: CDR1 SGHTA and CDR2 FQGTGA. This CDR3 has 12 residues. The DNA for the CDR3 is TGTGCCAGCAGCACCCCCCCCGGTGAGCAGTTCTTC. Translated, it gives CASSTPPGEQFF.

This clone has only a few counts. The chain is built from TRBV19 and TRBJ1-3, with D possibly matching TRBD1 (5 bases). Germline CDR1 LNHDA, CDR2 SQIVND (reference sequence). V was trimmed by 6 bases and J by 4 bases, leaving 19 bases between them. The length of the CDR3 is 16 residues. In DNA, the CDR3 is TGTGCCAGTAGGCGGTTACAGGATACCTCCGGAAACACCATATATTTT. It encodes CASRRLQDTSGNTIYF.

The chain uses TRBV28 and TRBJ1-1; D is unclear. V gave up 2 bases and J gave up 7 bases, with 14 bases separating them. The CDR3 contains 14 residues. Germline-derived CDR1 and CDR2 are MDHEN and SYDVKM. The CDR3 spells CASSLTSVLSEAFF. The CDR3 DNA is TGTGCCAGCAGTTTAACAAGCGTCCTCAGTGAAGCTTTCTTT. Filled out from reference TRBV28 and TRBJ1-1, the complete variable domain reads DVKVTQSSRYLVKRTGEKVFLECVQDMDHENMFWYRQDPGLGLRLIYFSYDVKMKEKGDIPEGYSVSREKKERFSLILESASTNQTSMYLCASSLTSVLSEAFFGQGTRLTVV.

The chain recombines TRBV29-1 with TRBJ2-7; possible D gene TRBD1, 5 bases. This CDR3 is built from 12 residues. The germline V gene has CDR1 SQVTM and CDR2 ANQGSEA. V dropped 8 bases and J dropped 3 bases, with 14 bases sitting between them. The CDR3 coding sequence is TGCAGCACCTTCGACAGATTCTACGAGCAGTACTTC. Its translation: CSTFDRFYEQYF.

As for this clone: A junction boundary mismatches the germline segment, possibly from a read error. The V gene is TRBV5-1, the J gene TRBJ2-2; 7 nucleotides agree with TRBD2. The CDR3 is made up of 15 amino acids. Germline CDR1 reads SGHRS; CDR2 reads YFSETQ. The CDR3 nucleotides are TGCGCCGGCAGCTCCCTAGCGGCAGACGGCGGGGAGCTGTTTTTT. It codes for CAGSSLAADGGELFF.

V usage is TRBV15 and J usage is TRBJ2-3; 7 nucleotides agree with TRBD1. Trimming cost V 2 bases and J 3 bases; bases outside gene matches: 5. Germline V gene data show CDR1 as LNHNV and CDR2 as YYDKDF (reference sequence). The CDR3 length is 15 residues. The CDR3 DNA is TGTGCCACCAGCAGATCGGGACAGTCAACAGATACGCAGTATTTT. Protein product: CATSRSGQSTDTQYF. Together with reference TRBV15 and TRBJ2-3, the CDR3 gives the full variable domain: DAMVIQNPRYQVTQFGKPVTLSCSQTLNHNVMYWYQQKSSQAPKLLFHYYDKDFNNEADTPDNFQSRRPNTSFCFLDIRSPGLGDTAMYLCATSRSGQSTDTQYFGPGTRLTVL.

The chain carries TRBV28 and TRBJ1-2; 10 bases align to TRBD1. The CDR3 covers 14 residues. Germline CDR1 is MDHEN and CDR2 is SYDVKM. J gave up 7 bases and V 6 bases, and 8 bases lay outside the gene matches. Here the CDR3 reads CASSRQGAAAGYTF. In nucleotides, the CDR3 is TGTGCCAGCAGCCGACAGGGGGCTGCTGCTGGCTACACCTTC.

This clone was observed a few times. CDR3 amino acids: CASSSGQGGYEQYF. The CDR3 coding sequence is TGCGCCAGCAGCTCGGGACAGGGAGGGTACGAGCAGTACTTC. This chain joins TRBV5-1 and TRBJ2-7; 9 bases are a match to TRBD1. The CDR3 is 14 amino acids. In germline, CDR1 is SGHRS, CDR2 YFSETQ. V lost 3 bases, J lost 4 bases, and 5 bases stayed unmatched.

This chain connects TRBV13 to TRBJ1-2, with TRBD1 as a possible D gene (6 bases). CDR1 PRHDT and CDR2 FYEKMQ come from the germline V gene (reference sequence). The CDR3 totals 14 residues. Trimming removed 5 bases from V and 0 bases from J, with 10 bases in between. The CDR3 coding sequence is TGTGCCAGCAGCGACAGGAGAACTAACTATGGCTACACCTTC. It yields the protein CASSDRRTNYGYTF.

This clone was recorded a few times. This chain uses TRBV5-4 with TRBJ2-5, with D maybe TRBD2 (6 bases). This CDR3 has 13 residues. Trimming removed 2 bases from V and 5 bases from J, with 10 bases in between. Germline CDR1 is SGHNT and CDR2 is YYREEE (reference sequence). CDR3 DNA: TGTGCCAGCAGCTTTGGGGGGAGGGAGACCCAGTACTTC. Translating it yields CASSFGGRETQYF.

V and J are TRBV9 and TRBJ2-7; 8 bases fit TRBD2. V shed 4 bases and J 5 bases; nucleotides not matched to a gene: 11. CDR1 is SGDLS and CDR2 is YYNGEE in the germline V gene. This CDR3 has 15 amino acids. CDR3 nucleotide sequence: TGTGCCAGCAGCCCCCGAGCGGGAGCTGGCCACGAGCAGTACTTC. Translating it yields CASSPRAGAGHEQYF.

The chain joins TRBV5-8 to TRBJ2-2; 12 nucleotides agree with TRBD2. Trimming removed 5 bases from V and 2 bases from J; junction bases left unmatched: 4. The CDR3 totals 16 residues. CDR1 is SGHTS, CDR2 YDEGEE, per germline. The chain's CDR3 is CASRTSGGDNTGELFF. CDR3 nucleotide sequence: TGTGCCAGCAGGACTAGCGGGGGAGATAACACCGGGGAGCTGTTTTTT.

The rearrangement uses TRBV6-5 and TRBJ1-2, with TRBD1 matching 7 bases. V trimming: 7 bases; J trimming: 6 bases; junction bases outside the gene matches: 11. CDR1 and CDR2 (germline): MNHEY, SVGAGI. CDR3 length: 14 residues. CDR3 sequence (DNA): TGTGCCAGCAACAGACAGGGAACTCTTGATGGCTACACCTTC. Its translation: CASNRQGTLDGYTF.

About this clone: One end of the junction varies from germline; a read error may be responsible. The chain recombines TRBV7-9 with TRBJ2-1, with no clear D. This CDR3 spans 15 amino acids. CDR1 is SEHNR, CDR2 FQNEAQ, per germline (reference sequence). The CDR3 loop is CASSLGASSYDEQFF. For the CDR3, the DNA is TGTGCCAGCAGCTTAGGGGCCAGCTCCTACGATGAGCAGTTCTTC. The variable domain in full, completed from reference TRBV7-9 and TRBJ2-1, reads DTGVSQNPRHKITKRGQNVTFRCDPISEHNRLYWYRQTLGQGPEFLTYFQNEAQLEKSRLLSDRFSAERPKGSFSTLEIQRTEQGDSAMYLCASSLGASSYDEQFFGPGTRLTVL.